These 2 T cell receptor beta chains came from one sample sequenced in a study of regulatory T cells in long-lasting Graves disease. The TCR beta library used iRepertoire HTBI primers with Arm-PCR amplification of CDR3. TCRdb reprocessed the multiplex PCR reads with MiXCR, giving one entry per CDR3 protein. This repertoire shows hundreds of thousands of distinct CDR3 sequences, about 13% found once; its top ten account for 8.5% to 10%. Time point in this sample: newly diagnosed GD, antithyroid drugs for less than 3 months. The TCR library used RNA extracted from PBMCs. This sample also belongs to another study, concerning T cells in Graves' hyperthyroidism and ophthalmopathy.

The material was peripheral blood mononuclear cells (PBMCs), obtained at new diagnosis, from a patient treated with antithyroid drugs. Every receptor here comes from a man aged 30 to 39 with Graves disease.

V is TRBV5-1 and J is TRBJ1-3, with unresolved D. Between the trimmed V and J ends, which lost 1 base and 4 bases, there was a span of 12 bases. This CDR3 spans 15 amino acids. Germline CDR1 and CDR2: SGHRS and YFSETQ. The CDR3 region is CASSLSSVLGNTIYF. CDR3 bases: TGCGCCAGCAGCTTGTCATCAGTACTAGGAAACACCATATATTTT.

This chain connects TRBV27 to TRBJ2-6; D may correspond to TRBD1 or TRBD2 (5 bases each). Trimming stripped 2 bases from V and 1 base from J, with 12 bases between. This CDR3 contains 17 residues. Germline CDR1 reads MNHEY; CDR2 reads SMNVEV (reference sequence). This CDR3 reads CASSLRGFGSGANVLTF. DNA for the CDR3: TGTGCCAGCAGTTTACGGGGCTTCGGGTCTGGGGCCAACGTCCTGACTTTC.